This record concerns one T cell receptor (beta chain) sequence. Germline V lookup: CDR1 DFQATT, CDR2 SNEGSKA (reference sequence). Losses at the gene ends were 6 bases for V and 8 bases for J; bases not matched to a gene: 16. The CDR3 sequence is 16 residues long. The assay was immunoSEQ multiplex PCR, and TCRdb's table has in-frame clones only and misses some. The data contain roughly 64,000 clones, 80% to 90% of them singletons. These data belong to a study of blood T cell repertoires in COVID-19. V is TRBV20-1 and J is TRBJ2-3, with 11 bases that match TRBD2. The receptor was derived from a middle-aged man with acute or convalescent COVID-19. Material: peripheral blood. CDR3 coding DNA: TGCAGTGCAAGTCCAGGGAAACTTAGCGGGGGGGTTACGCAGTATTTT. Translated: CSASPGKLSGGVTQYF.